Described below is a single TCR beta chain sequence and its context. What it binds is unknown. CDR1 and CDR2 from the germline V gene are SGDLS and YYNGEE. This CDR3 has 15 amino acids. V lost 0 bases to trimming and J lost 1 base, with 11 bases between them. The data were taken from a study of cytomegalovirus exposure and HLA in healthy donors. Study-wide findings and caveats: Overall, some 160 TCR beta chains were annotated as cytomegalovirus-associated.

Method: immunoSEQ multiplex PCR; TCRdb's copy keeps in-frame clones and lacks some. The sample records 150,000 to 200,000 clones, approximately 86% being singletons. This TCR derives from a man younger than 40 in good health and CMV-seropositive. This chain joins TRBV9 and TRBJ2-7; D possibly corresponds to TRBD2 (5 bases). The sample consisted of PBMCs. As DNA, the CDR3 is TGTGCCAGCAGCGTAGGCCAAGCGGAGTCCTACGAGCAGTACTTC. Translation gives CASSVGQAESYEQYF.